Following are 32 T cell receptor beta chains from one sample sequenced in a study of blood T cell repertoires in COVID-19. Only in-frame clones appear in the TCRdb table, and some are missing; sequencing was by immunoSEQ multiplex PCR. Among some 360,000 clones listed, around 87% were seen once. Sequenced: peripheral blood. The source is a woman aged 60-75 years with COVID-19, enrolled during active disease.

The V and J genes are TRBV6-5 and TRBJ1-1; D possibly corresponds to TRBD1 (5 bases). V gave up 10 bases and J gave up 5 bases, with 20 bases separating them. The CDR3 contains 14 residues. CDR1 MNHEY and CDR2 SVGAGI come from the germline V gene. The chain's CDR3 is CATRGWDGKTEAFF. The DNA for the CDR3 is TGTGCCACCCGGGGGTGGGACGGGAAAACTGAAGCTTTCTTT.

The chain joins TRBV5-6 to TRBJ2-2; 8 positions match TRBD2. Per germline, CDR1 SGHDT and CDR2 YYEEEE. Losses at the gene ends were 3 bases for V and 3 bases for J; bases not matched to a gene: 4. The CDR3 spans 15 residues. For the CDR3, the DNA is TGTGCCAGCAGCTCTTTCGGGGGGGACACCGGGGAGCTGTTTTTT. Translation gives CASSSFGGDTGELFF.

The genes are TRBV6-5 and TRBJ1-2; D may be TRBD1 (5 bases). The V and J ends lost 2 bases and 6 bases respectively, with 10 bases between them. CDR3 length: 13 amino acids. The germline V gene has CDR1 MNHEY and CDR2 SVGAGI. In DNA form, the CDR3 reads TGTGCCAGCAGTTACGTTTCGGGGGATGGCTACACCTTC. It codes for CASSYVSGDGYTF.

The rearrangement joins TRBV19 to TRBJ2-7, with 10 bases lining up with TRBD1. CDR1 and CDR2 (germline): LNHDA, SQIVND (reference sequence). The CDR3 contains 15 residues. With V trimmed by 4 bases and J by 1 base, 4 bases remained unmatched. The CDR3 sequence is CASSSPGQGSYEQYF. The CDR3 bases are TGTGCCAGTAGTAGTCCGGGACAGGGGTCCTACGAGCAGTACTTC.

The rearrangement joins TRBV28 to TRBJ2-6; TRBD2 aligns across 9 bases. V shed 6 bases and J 0 bases; nucleotides not matched to a gene: 6. The CDR3 is 17 amino acids. Looked up from germline, CDR1 is MDHEN and CDR2 is SYDVKM. Written as DNA, the CDR3 is TGTGCCAGCAGCTCTAGCGGGGCAAGCTCTGGGGCCAACGTCCTGACTTTC. This encodes CASSSSGASSGANVLTF.

V and J are TRBV19 and TRBJ1-2; 7 bases align to TRBD1. The CDR3 consists of 15 residues. With V trimmed by 3 bases and J by 4 bases, 8 bases remained unmatched. Germline V gene lookup returns CDR1 LNHDA and CDR2 SQIVND (reference sequence). DNA of the CDR3: TGTGCCAGTAGTATGGGGAACAGGGGTAGCTATGGCTACACCTTC. It is translated as CASSMGNRGSYGYTF.

The chain couples TRBV7-8 to TRBJ2-7; 7 bases fit TRBD1. Germline loops: CDR1 SGHVS, CDR2 FQNEAQ. There are 14 residues in the CDR3. J was trimmed by 5 bases and V by 4 bases; bases with no gene match: 8. The chain's CDR3 is CASSYRQGVNEQYF. The DNA of the CDR3 is TGTGCCAGCAGCTACCGACAGGGTGTAAACGAGCAGTACTTC.

This chain joins TRBV3-1 (or the pseudogene TRBV3-2) and TRBJ2-7; possibly TRBD1 for D (6 bases). This CDR3 spans 13 amino acids. Germline V gene lookup returns CDR1 LGHDT and CDR2 YNNKEL (reference sequence). Trimming took 2 bases from V and 4 from J, leaving 9 bases between them. CDR3 amino acids: CASSQSDRYEQYF. CDR3 in DNA: TGTGCCAGCAGCCAATCCGACAGGTACGAGCAGTACTTC.

This clone was detected once. The chain combines TRBV5-5 with TRBJ1-5, with 11 bases fitting TRBD1. Germline V gene data show CDR1 as SGHKS and CDR2 as YYEKEE (reference sequence). The CDR3 is 14 residues long. The V gene end was trimmed by 4 bases and the J gene end by 6 bases; junction bases not matched to a gene: 3. In DNA, the CDR3 is TGTGCCAGCAGCCAGGACAGGGGGCTTCAGCCCCAGCATTTT. Translating it yields CASSQDRGLQPQHF.

This clone has just one count. The V call is TRBV24-1, the J call TRBJ1-1; a weak D match, TRBD1 (5 bases). Germline CDR1 and CDR2: KGHDR and SFDVKD. V dropped 4 bases and J dropped 2 bases, with 19 bases sitting between them. This CDR3 has 17 residues. CDR3 nucleotide sequence: TGTGCCACCAGTGAACCGGGACGGGGGGTTAATAACACTGAAGCTTTCTTT. This codes for CATSEPGRGVNNTEAFF.

The chain recombines TRBV5-1 with TRBJ2-2; TRBD2 might be the D (5 bases). Between the trimmed V and J ends, which lost 0 bases and 4 bases, there was a span of 10 bases. The CDR3 contains 15 residues. The V gene's germline CDR1 is SGHRS and CDR2 YFSETQ. The CDR3 DNA follows: TGCGCCAGCAGCTTGGCGGAGGTGCGCACCGGGGAGCTGTTTTTT. Translating gives CASSLAEVRTGELFF.

The CDR3 DNA is TGTGCCAGCAGCCAAGACAGGTACTCACCCCTCCACTTT. Encoded protein: CASSQDRYSPLHF. This chain joins TRBV4-2 and TRBJ1-6; D not certain. CDR3 length: 13 amino acids. Germline CDR1 reads LGHNA; CDR2 reads YNFKEQ. V dropped 0 bases and J dropped 10 bases, with 7 bases sitting between them.

This clone was recorded a few times. The genes are TRBV5-4 and TRBJ2-1; maybe TRBD1 (5 bases). The V end lost 4 bases, the J end lost 0 bases, and 5 bases lay between the germline ends. The CDR3 is 13 amino acids. The germline V gene has CDR1 SGHNT and CDR2 YYREEE (reference sequence). As DNA, the CDR3 is TGTGCCAGCAGCGACAGCTCCTACAATGAGCAGTTCTTC. Encoded protein: CASSDSSYNEQFF.

The chain joins TRBV11-1 to TRBJ1-1; D is possibly TRBD1 (5 bases). Germline V gene lookup returns CDR1 SGHAT and CDR2 FQDESV (reference sequence). The CDR3 runs to 15 residues. The ends were cut back, 5 bases at V and 3 bases at J, with 16 bases in the middle. CDR3 DNA sequence: TGTGCCAGCAGCCAAACGAAGGGGTTATACACTGAAGCTTTCTTT. It yields the protein CASSQTKGLYTEAFF.

As for this clone: The junction and the germline gene differ at one end; a read error may be behind it. V usage is TRBV5-1 and J usage is TRBJ2-5; no reliable D call. The germline gives CDR1 SGHRS, CDR2 YFSETQ. This CDR3 has 13 amino acids. CDR3 sequence: CASSLIYHETQYF. CDR3 nucleotide sequence: TGCGCCAGCAGCTTGATCTACCATGAGACCCAGTACTTC.

The chain employs TRBV27 and TRBJ1-1; 10 bases map to TRBD1. Germline V gene lookup returns CDR1 MNHEY and CDR2 SMNVEV (reference sequence). The V gene end was trimmed by 2 bases and the J gene end by 4 bases; junction bases not matched to a gene: 4. There are 15 residues in the CDR3. CDR3 sequence reads: CASSLGRTGGTEAFF. CDR3 bases: TGTGCCAGCAGTTTAGGGCGGACAGGGGGCACTGAAGCTTTCTTT.

J is TRBJ1-6 and V is TRBV9; TRBD1 aligns across 7 bases. The CDR3 sequence is 14 residues long. V shed 2 bases, J shed 5 bases, and the junction held 1 base outside the gene matches. Looked up from germline, CDR1 is SGDLS and CDR2 is YYNGEE. The CDR3 sequence: CASSVGQHNSPLHF. The CDR3 nucleotides are TGTGCCAGCAGCGTGGGACAGCATAATTCACCCCTCCACTTT.

This clone was picked up a small number of times. The J gene is TRBJ1-1, the V gene TRBV24-1, with a possible D match to TRBD1 (5 bases). V gave up 4 bases and J gave up 1 base, with 9 bases separating them. Germline-derived CDR1 and CDR2 are KGHDR and SFDVKD. This CDR3 has 14 residues. The CDR3 DNA reads TGTGCCACCAGTGAGTTACAGGAGAACACTGAAGCTTTCTTT. This encodes CATSELQENTEAFF.

This clone was counted once. V gene TRBV7-2 combines with J gene TRBJ2-1, with 10 positions matching TRBD1. There are 13 residues in the CDR3. The J segment lost 12 bases and the V segment lost 3 bases, leaving 5 bases of the junction unmatched. Per the germline V gene, CDR1 is SGHTA and CDR2 is FQGNSA. The CDR3 sequence: CASSFPGQGRQFF. As DNA, the CDR3 is TGTGCCAGCAGCTTCCCGGGACAGGGGAGGCAGTTCTTC.

The chain uses TRBV21-1 and TRBJ1-1; TRBD1 is taken as the D call from the table, unchecked against the DNA. TRBV21-1 is assigned pseudogene status. The CDR3 contains 13 residues. Here the CDR3 reads CARGTGEDTEAFF. DNA for the CDR3: TGTGCCAGGGGGACAGGGGAGGACACTGAAGCTTTCTTT.

The chain is built from TRBV28 and TRBJ1-6, with 8 bases lining up with TRBD1. Germline CDR1 and CDR2: MDHEN and SYDVKM. J gave up 10 bases and V 7 bases, and 12 bases lay outside the gene matches. The CDR3 runs to 15 residues. The CDR3 sequence is CASIPWTGTGSPLHF. As DNA, the CDR3 is TGTGCCAGCATTCCTTGGACAGGGACTGGATCACCCCTCCACTTT.

This clone was detected only a few times. V is TRBV4-1 and J is TRBJ1-6, with 7 bases lining up with TRBD1. V lost 1 base, J lost 13 bases, and 7 bases stayed unmatched. The CDR3 runs 14 residues. Germline loops: CDR1 MGHRA, CDR2 YSYEKL. As DNA, the CDR3 is TGCGCCAGCAGCCAAGTTGGACAGGTGGGTCCCCTCCACTTT. Its protein product is CASSQVGQVGPLHF.

The chain couples TRBV27 to TRBJ1-1, with 7 bases aligning to TRBD1. V was pared by 6 bases and J by 4 bases, with 11 bases of the junction left unmatched. Looked up from germline, CDR1 is MNHEY and CDR2 is SMNVEV (reference sequence). The CDR3 has 15 residues. CDR3 region: CASRYYPGGTTEAFF. The CDR3 DNA follows: TGTGCCAGCAGATATTACCCAGGGGGGACCACTGAAGCTTTCTTT.

The chain combines TRBV2 with TRBJ1-2; no reliable D call. The CDR3 totals 14 residues. V was cut by 4 bases and J by 8 bases, with 17 bases left in between. Germline V gene sequence: CDR1 SNHLY, CDR2 FYNNEI. The DNA for the CDR3 is TGTGCCAGCAGTGTAACAACCGGAAAGGAGGGCTACACCTTC. It encodes CASSVTTGKEGYTF.

This rearrangement joins TRBV7-8 to TRBJ2-7, with a weak D call TRBD1 (5 bases). V lost 2 bases to trimming and J lost 6 bases, with 11 bases between them. Germline CDR1 reads SGHVS; CDR2 reads FQNEAQ. The CDR3 totals 13 residues. The DNA of the CDR3 is TGTGCCAGCAGCTTAACTACAGGCCGCGAGCAGTACTTC. The encoded protein is CASSLTTGREQYF.

The CDR3 DNA reads as TGTGCCAGCCGTCCCGGGACTCATTGGGACACTGAAGCTTTCTTT. This codes for CASRPGTHWDTEAFF. The chain has TRBV25-1 and TRBJ1-1; TRBD1 is a possible D gene (5 bases). This CDR3 has 15 residues. The V gene's germline CDR1 is MGHDK and CDR2 SYGVNS. Trimming pared 8 bases from V and 3 bases from J, leaving 19 bases between.

The V call is TRBV19, the J call TRBJ2-4, with TRBD1 identical over 9 bases. The CDR3 runs 16 residues. Trimming cost V 9 bases and J 0 bases; bases outside gene matches: 9. Per the germline V gene, CDR1 is LNHDA and CDR2 is SQIVND (reference sequence). The CDR3: CASSPGQGRAKNIQYF. DNA of the CDR3: TGTGCCAGCTCACCGGGACAGGGACGAGCCAAAAACATTCAGTACTTC.

This clone was observed once. The chain recombines TRBV5-4 with TRBJ1-4; D gene ambiguous. The CDR3 loop spans 15 amino acids. CDR1 and CDR2 (germline): SGHNT, YYREEE (reference sequence). Trimming removed 4 bases from V and 1 base from J, with 11 bases in between. The CDR3 protein is CASSTAGGTNEKLFF. The CDR3 DNA reads as TGTGCCAGCAGCACGGCAGGAGGAACTAATGAAAAACTGTTTTTT. Filled out from reference TRBV5-4 and TRBJ1-4, the complete variable domain reads ETGVTQSPTHLIKTRGQQVTLRCSSQSGHNTVSWYQQALGQGPQFIFQYYREEENGRGNFPPRFSGLQFPNYSSELNVNALELDDSALYLCASSTAGGTNEKLFFGSGTQLSVL.

The chain is built from TRBV28 and TRBJ2-7, with 15 bases matching TRBD2. Germline CDR1 reads MDHEN; CDR2 reads SYDVKM. J lost 6 bases, V lost 3 bases, and 6 bases had no gene match. CDR3 length: 16 residues. CDR3 nucleotide sequence: TGTGCCAGCAGTTTGGGAGGACTAGCGGGGGGGATCGAGCAGTACTTC. The encoded protein is CASSLGGLAGGIEQYF. Complete variable domain (other parts from reference TRBV28 and TRBJ2-7): DVKVTQSSRYLVKRTGEKVFLECVQDMDHENMFWYRQDPGLGLRLIYFSYDVKMKEKGDIPEGYSVSREKKERFSLILESASTNQTSMYLCASSLGGLAGGIEQYFGPGTRLTVT.

The V and J genes are TRBV7-2 and TRBJ2-7, with D possibly being TRBD2 (7 bases). In germline, CDR1 is SGHTA, CDR2 FQGNSA. The CDR3 extends over 16 amino acids. Trimming shortened V by 0 bases and J by 7 bases, and 19 bases separated the two germline ends. The CDR3 nucleotides are TGTGCCAGCAGCTTAGCTAGGCTAGCGGTAACAGGGGAGCAGTACTTC. It translates to CASSLARLAVTGEQYF.

CDR3 nucleotides: TGTGCCAGCAGGATGACAGGCAATTATGGCTACACCTTC. Its protein product is CASRMTGNYGYTF. The chain employs TRBV2 and TRBJ1-2, with D possibly matching TRBD1 (6 bases). The CDR3 spans 13 residues. Trimming left V 6 bases short and J 5 bases short, with 13 bases between. Germline CDR1 reads SNHLY; CDR2 reads FYNNEI.

This chain joins TRBV6-2 or TRBV6-3 and TRBJ2-5; 8 bases map to TRBD2. CDR1 MNHEY and CDR2 SVGEGT come from the germline V gene. The CDR3 extends over 15 amino acids. V lost 3 bases, J lost 2 bases, and 5 bases stayed unmatched. Written as DNA, the CDR3 is TGTGCCAGCAGTTATCAGCGGGGGCCGCAAGAGACCCAGTACTTC. Amino acids: CASSYQRGPQETQYF.